The T cell receptor beta chain described here comes from a study of blood T cells in healthy people across ages (dated by TCRdb to the mid-2010s). About the study as a whole: In model experiments, template switching captured about one uniquely barcoded TCR beta cDNA molecule for every two T cells. The study measured age-related changes in TCR beta repertoire diversity using deep sequencing normalized with unique cDNA molecular identifiers. Four age groups were formed from the donors: young (average approximately 15 years), middle-aged (around 40), aged (over 55) and long-lived (more than 75). The study analyzed two additional independent replicas of 1 million unique cDNA reads from the same blood draw for two donors, one aged 18 to 29 and one aged 80 or older. General conclusions and limits of the study: Observed TCR beta diversity per million T cells fell roughly linearly with age, and a significant reduction was already apparent by age around 40. Bulk unsorted PBMC profiling prevented conclusive comparison of naive and antigen-experienced compartments. The percentage of naive T cells measured by flow cytometry correlated strongly with observed TCR beta diversity. Compared with the aged group, the long-lived group had more naive CD4+ T cells, fewer expanded clones and increased TCR diversity, suggesting age selection. Estimates of total diversity from one million sequenced T cells were regarded as lower bounds and underestimates. Because the CMV infection status of the donors was unknown, age-related changes in expanded clonotypes may potentially have been confounded.

On this clonotype itself: What antigen it recognizes has not been identified. It has no much larger one-base neighbor in the sample; base qualities were not kept.

The library was prepared using 5' RACE. For sequencing, an Illumina HiSeq 2500 was employed. The second PCR ran for roughly 7 to 12 cycles and used a J-beta primer mix along with a sample-barcoded 5' primer. A template-switch 5' adaptor carrying 12 random nucleotides introduced a unique molecular identifier onto each TCR beta cDNA molecule. At least 2.5 million CDR3-containing paired-end reads were obtained from each sample. First-strand cDNA was synthesized from all RNA with the Mint cDNA synthesis kit, primed by a TRBC-specific oligonucleotide. After uracil-DNA glycosylase treatment, a first 18-cycle PCR used universal primers M1SS and BC2_uni_R on all cDNA. The published analysis was carried out like this. Normalization of each sample was performed by random selection of 1 million high-quality reads, each carrying a distinct molecular identifier. Reads sharing molecular identifiers were discarded rather than binned into consensus sequences. MiTCR, run with a Q25 quality threshold and the strictest error-elimination algorithm, handled CDR3 identification, clonotype clustering and error correction. A nonparametric unseen species model using Euler transformation provided a lower-bound estimate of total TCR beta diversity. Using fastp trimming at Q25 and MiXCR clonotype assembly, TCRdb reanalyzed the public sequencing data and kept in-frame beta chains. Rows are combined by CDR3 protein, so each entry shows the most common genes and DNA. TCRdb's processing, not the authors', yielded these V and J calls. The sample table records about 760,000 distinct CDR3 sequences; around 25% of these occur just once. Just under 9.5% of the sample is taken by the ten largest.

The donors were a few dozen Caucasian individuals from Russia, aged about 6 to 100 years, who were systemically healthy. Each donor gave 9.5 to 10 milliliters of peripheral blood, drawn into EDTA-treated Vacutainer tubes. Ficoll-Paque density-gradient centrifugation was used to isolate PBMCs, with at least 7 million per sample. Total RNA was extracted from PBMCs with Trizol reagent, with at least 5 micrograms obtained per sample. For every donor, an aliquot of PBMCs went through flow cytometry to measure the percentages of naive CD45RAhigh/CD27high T cells. Deletion took 0 bases off V and 6 bases off J, with a span of 19 bases between the germline ends. The CDR3 has 17 amino acids, counting the end cysteine and phenylalanine. Only the CDR3 DNA is retained, 51 bases long and in frame from the first base. From the germline V gene (reference sequence), CDR1 is LGHDT and CDR2 is YNNKEL. The same data also contributed to another study, on T cells of mothers and their children. Looking at the second paper: Nine systemically healthy Caucasian individuals served as donors, namely three mothers together with their six children. cDNA synthesis consumed the entire amount of extracted RNA, loaded at around 1.4 ug RNA in each 15 ul reaction. In the second PCR, the M1S primer introduced both the sample barcodes and 2-4 random nucleotides. Over 8.5 million TCR beta CDR3 reads were obtained for each mother, and 3 million to 3.5 million reads were obtained for each child. Thymic selection shapes the output of TCR recombination in a similar way in related and unrelated pairs, and inherited differences have a minor effect. Related mother-child pairs always showed normalized repertoire overlap that was slightly higher than in unrelated mother-child pairs, though the difference was never significant. No persistent microchimeric T cell clones were detected, at a sensitivity of around 97 clones per million clonotypes. The study used deep NGS to compare TCR beta repertoires of mothers and children, seeking features distinguishing related mother-child pairs from unrelated individuals. Mothers averaged around 43 +/- 4 years of age and children averaged approximately 11 +/- 4 years. After adapters were ligated using NEBNext reagents, the libraries underwent 100+100 nt paired-end sequencing on an Illumina HiSeq 2000. To prevent cross-contamination, the mother and child libraries were prepared one month apart and sequenced in separate runs. Between 500,000 and 2,000,000 distinct TCR beta clonotypes were identified per donor. Naive TCR beta clonotypes were estimated from low-frequency clonotypes matched to each donor's FACS-determined naive share, without sorting.

The chain employs TRBV3-1 and TRBJ2-3, with TRBD1 as a weak D call on 5 bases. The sequencing input was blood. The sequence derives from a boy aged 5-17 years in good health. The nucleotides read TGTGCCAGCAGCCAAGATCCGACGTGGGGCTTTGGGGATACGCAGTATTTT. Its amino acids are CASSQDPTWGFGDTQYF.